The rows below give T cell receptor beta chains drawn from one sample of a study of cytomegalovirus exposure and HLA in healthy donors. The method was immunoSEQ multiplex PCR; TCRdb's version includes in-frame clones alone and lacks a portion of them. In total, the table holds 160,000 or so clones. Material for sequencing was PBMCs. The receptors originated from a man aged 25 to 45 in good health and CMV-seronegative. Both conserved end residues are part of each CDR3. The order of the fields is V gene, D gene, J gene, CDR3 protein, CDR3 DNA. D genes are given only for firm matches.

v_gene: TRBV5-1; d_gene: .; j_gene: TRBJ2-2; CDR3aa: CASSLAPPRGTGELFF; CDR3nt: TGCGCCAGCAGCTTGGCACCACCTCGGGGCACCGGGGAGCTGTTTTTT
v_gene: TRBV12-5; d_gene: .; j_gene: TRBJ1-1; CDR3aa: CASGLVGGRPAFF; CDR3nt: TGTGCTAGTGGTTTGGTTGGAGGGAGACCGGCTTTCTTT
v_gene: TRBV28; d_gene: TRBD1; j_gene: TRBJ2-7; CDR3aa: CASSPPGGGLYEQYF; CDR3nt: TGTGCCAGCAGCCCTCCAGGGGGCGGGTTATACGAGCAGTACTTC
v_gene: TRBV7-2; d_gene: .; j_gene: TRBJ2-5; CDR3aa: CASSLGGREETQYF; CDR3nt: TGTGCCAGCAGCTTAGGGGGGCGGGAAGAGACCCAGTACTTC
v_gene: TRBV7-6; d_gene: TRBD2; j_gene: TRBJ2-2; CDR3aa: CASSSSGSGELFF; CDR3nt: TGTGCCAGCAGCTCTAGCGGGTCCGGGGAGCTGTTTTTT
v_gene: TRBV2; d_gene: .; j_gene: TRBJ2-2; CDR3aa: CASSDRRGTGELFF; CDR3nt: TGTGCCAGCAGTGATCGCCGGGGGACCGGGGAGCTGTTTTTT
v_gene: TRBV18; d_gene: TRBD1; j_gene: TRBJ2-7; CDR3aa: CASSPAQTGLFDEQYF; CDR3nt: TGTGCCAGCTCACCCGCCCAGACAGGGCTATTTGACGAGCAGTACTTC
v_gene: TRBV13; d_gene: .; j_gene: TRBJ1-1; CDR3aa: CASSLYRRNLNTEAFF; CDR3nt: TGTGCCAGCAGCTTATACAGGAGAAATCTGAACACTGAAGCTTTCTTT
v_gene: TRBV7-3; d_gene: TRBD1; j_gene: TRBJ2-7; CDR3aa: CASSPDRGWSEQYF; CDR3nt: TGTGCCAGCAGCCCAGACAGGGGATGGTCCGAGCAGTACTTC
v_gene: TRBV9; d_gene: TRBD2; j_gene: TRBJ2-2; CDR3aa: CASSVAWGGNTGELFF; CDR3nt: TGTGCCAGCAGCGTAGCTTGGGGGGGGAACACCGGGGAGCTGTTTTTT
v_gene: TRBV19; d_gene: TRBD1; j_gene: TRBJ2-2; CDR3aa: CASSMDRYTGELFF; CDR3nt: TGTGCCAGTAGTATGGACAGGTACACCGGGGAGCTGTTTTTT
v_gene: TRBV12-5; d_gene: .; j_gene: TRBJ2-1; CDR3aa: CASGPKGPRGNEQFF; CDR3nt: TGTGCTAGTGGTCCAAAGGGTCCCAGGGGCAATGAGCAGTTCTTC
v_gene: TRBV6-4; d_gene: .; j_gene: TRBJ1-5; CDR3aa: CASSAGRRREEPQHF; CDR3nt: TGTGCCAGCAGTGCCGGCAGAAGGAGGGAAGAGCCCCAGCATTTT
v_gene: TRBV19; d_gene: .; j_gene: TRBJ2-2; CDR3aa: CASSRSENTGELFF; CDR3nt: TGTGCCAGTAGTAGAAGCGAGAACACCGGGGAGCTGTTTTTT